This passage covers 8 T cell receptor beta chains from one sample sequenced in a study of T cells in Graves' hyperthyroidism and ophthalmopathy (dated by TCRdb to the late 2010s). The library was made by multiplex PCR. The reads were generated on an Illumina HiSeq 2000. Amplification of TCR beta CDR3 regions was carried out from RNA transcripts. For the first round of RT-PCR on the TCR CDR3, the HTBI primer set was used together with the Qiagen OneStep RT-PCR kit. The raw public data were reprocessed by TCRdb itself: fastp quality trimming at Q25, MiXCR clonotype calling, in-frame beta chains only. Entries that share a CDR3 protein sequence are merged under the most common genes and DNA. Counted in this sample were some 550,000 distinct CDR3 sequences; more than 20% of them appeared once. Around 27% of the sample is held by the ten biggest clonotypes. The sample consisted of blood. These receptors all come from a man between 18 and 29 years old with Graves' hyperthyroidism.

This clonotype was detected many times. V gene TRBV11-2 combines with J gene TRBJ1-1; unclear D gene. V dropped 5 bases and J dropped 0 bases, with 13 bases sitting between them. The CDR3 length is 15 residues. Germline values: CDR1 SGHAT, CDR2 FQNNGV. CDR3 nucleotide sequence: TGTGCCAGCAGCCCCTCCTGGGGATTGAACACTGAAGCTTTCTTT. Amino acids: CASSPSWGLNTEAFF.

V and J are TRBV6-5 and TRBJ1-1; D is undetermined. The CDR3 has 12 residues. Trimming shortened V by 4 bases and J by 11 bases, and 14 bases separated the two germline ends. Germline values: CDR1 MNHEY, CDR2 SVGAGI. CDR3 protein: CASSSGPGDAFF. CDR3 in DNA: TGTGCCAGCAGTTCCGGGCCGGGCGACGCTTTCTTT.

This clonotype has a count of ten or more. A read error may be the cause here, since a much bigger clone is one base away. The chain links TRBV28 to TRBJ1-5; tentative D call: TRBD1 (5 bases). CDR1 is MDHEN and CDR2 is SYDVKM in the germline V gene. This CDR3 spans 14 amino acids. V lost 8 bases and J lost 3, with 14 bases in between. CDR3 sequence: CASGTGGNNQPQHF. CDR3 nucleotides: TGTGCCAGCGGGACGGGGGGGAACAATCAGCCCCAGCATTTT.

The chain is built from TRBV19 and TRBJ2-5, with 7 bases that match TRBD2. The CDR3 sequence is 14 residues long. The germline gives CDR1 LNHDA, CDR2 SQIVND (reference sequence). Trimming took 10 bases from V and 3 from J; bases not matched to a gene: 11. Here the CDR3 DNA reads TGTGCCACCCCGGCCCTAGCGGAAAAAGAGACCCAGTACTTC. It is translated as CATPALAEKETQYF. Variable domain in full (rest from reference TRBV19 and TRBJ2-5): DGGITQSPKYLFRKEGQNVTLSCEQNLNHDAMYWYRQDPGQGLRLIYYSQIVNDFQKGDIAEGYSVSREKKESFPLTVTSAQKNPTAFYLCATPALAEKETQYFGPGTRLLVL.

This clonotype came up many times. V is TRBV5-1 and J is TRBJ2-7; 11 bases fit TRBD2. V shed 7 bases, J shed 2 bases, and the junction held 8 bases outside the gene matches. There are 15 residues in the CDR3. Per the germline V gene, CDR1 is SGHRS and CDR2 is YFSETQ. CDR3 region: CASGRGLADTYEQYF. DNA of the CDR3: TGCGCCAGCGGGCGGGGACTAGCGGATACCTACGAGCAGTACTTC.

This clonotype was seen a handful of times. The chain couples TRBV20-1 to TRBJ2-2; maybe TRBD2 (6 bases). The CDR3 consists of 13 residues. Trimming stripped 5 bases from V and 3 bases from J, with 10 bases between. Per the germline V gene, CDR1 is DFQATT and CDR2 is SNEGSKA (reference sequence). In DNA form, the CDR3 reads TGCAGTGCTCGTTGGGGGGACACCGGGGAGCTGTTTTTT. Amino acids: CSARWGDTGELFF.

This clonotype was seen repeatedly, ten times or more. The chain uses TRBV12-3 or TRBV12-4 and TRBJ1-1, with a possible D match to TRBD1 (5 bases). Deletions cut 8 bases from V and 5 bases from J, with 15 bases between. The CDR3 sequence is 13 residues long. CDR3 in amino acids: CASSIPGRTEAFF. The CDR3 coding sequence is TGTGCCAGCTCCATTCCAGGGCGGACTGAAGCTTTCTTT.

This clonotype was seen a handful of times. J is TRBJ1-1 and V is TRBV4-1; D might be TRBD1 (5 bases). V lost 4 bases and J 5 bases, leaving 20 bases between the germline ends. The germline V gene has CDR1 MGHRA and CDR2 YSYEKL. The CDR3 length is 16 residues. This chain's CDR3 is CASSLPGPPRRTEAFF. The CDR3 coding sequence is TGCGCCAGCAGCCTACCGGGACCTCCGAGGCGGACTGAAGCTTTCTTT.